A single sample gave rise to the 27 T cell receptor beta chains below, sequenced in a study of blood T cell repertoires in COVID-19. Sequencing was performed with immunoSEQ multiplex PCR; in TCRdb, only in-frame clones are kept and a portion is missing. The sample has about 480,000 clones, roughly 90% seen once. The sample was PBMCs or T cells enriched from blood (not recorded which). The source of these receptors is a woman aged 40 to 50 who had recovered from COVID-19.

The gene calls are TRBV30 and TRBJ1-3; 7 bases line up with TRBD1. V was clipped by 5 bases and J by 4 bases; unmatched bases: 2. CDR3 size: 12 residues. Germline values: CDR1 GTSNPN, CDR2 SVGIG (reference sequence). The CDR3 reads CAWGTVGNTIYF. DNA of the CDR3: TGTGCCTGGGGGACAGTCGGAAACACCATATATTTT. The complete variable domain, with remaining parts taken from reference TRBV30 and TRBJ1-3, reads SQTIHQWPATLVQPVGSPLSLECTVEGTSNPNLYWYRQAAGRGLQLLFYSVGIGQISSEVPQNLSASRPQDRQFILSSKKLLLSDSGFYLCAWGTVGNTIYFGEGSWLTVV.

V and J are TRBV7-2 and TRBJ2-1; no clear D. Germline lookup yields CDR1 SGHTA and CDR2 FQGNSA. This CDR3 has 14 amino acids. V lost 5 bases, J lost 5 bases, and 13 bases lay in between. The chain's CDR3 is CASSPGLPNNEQFF. For the CDR3, the DNA is TGTGCCAGCAGCCCCGGTCTACCCAACAATGAGCAGTTCTTC.

The V and J genes are TRBV5-1 and TRBJ1-2; 7 bases are shared with TRBD1. Germline values: CDR1 SGHRS, CDR2 YFSETQ. The CDR3 consists of 14 residues. V shed 4 bases and J 7 bases; nucleotides not matched to a gene: 10. Written as DNA, the CDR3 is TGCGCCAGCAGCCCCGGACAGGAAGTGGGTGGCTACACCTTC. This codes for CASSPGQEVGGYTF.

The chain employs TRBV18 and TRBJ2-3, with 7 nucleotides matching TRBD2. This CDR3 is 15 amino acids long. Germline V CDR1 and CDR2: KGHSH, LQKENI. Trimming at V came to 0 bases and at J to 1 base, leaving 1 base not matched to a gene. CDR3 region: CASSPPAGGTDTQYF. CDR3 nucleotides: TGTGCCAGCTCACCACCTGCGGGAGGCACAGATACGCAGTATTTT.

The chain carries TRBV7-2 and TRBJ1-2; D is unresolved. V was trimmed by 1 base and J by 7 bases, leaving 10 bases between them. The CDR3 length is 13 residues. Germline V gene lookup returns CDR1 SGHTA and CDR2 FQGNSA. CDR3 coding DNA: TGTGCCAGCAGCTTAGAAGTTTCCGGTGGCTACACCTTC. This codes for CASSLEVSGGYTF. Together with reference TRBV7-2 and TRBJ1-2, the CDR3 gives the full variable domain: GAGVSQSPSNKVTEKGKDVELRCDPISGHTALYWYRQSLGQGLEFLIYFQGNSAPDKSGLPSDRFSAERTGGSVSTLTIQRTQQEDSAVYLCASSLEVSGGYTFGSGTRLTVV.

The chain uses TRBV6-5 and TRBJ1-5; 8 positions agree with TRBD1. The CDR3 consists of 13 residues. CDR1 is MNHEY, CDR2 SVGAGI, per germline. V gave up 7 bases and J gave up 7 bases; unmatched junction bases: 6. The CDR3 spells CASTGQGEQPQHF. CDR3 nucleotide sequence: TGTGCCAGCACCGGACAGGGTGAACAGCCCCAGCATTTT.

This rearrangement joins TRBV4-3 to TRBJ2-1; 11 bases are shared with TRBD1. CDR3 size: 15 residues. V shed 0 bases, J shed 8 bases, and the junction held 3 bases outside the gene matches. CDR1 and CDR2 from the germline V gene are LGHNA and YSLEER. CDR3 residues: CASSQEGTGGHEQFF. The CDR3 DNA reads TGCGCCAGCAGCCAAGAGGGGACAGGGGGACATGAGCAGTTCTTC.

CDR3 nucleotides: TGTGCCAGCAGCCAAGCTAGCGACTACGAGCAGTACTTC. Translated: CASSQASDYEQYF. This chain uses TRBV2 with TRBJ2-7; maybe TRBD2 (6 bases). Germline lookup yields CDR1 SNHLY and CDR2 FYNNEI. Deletions cut 6 bases from V and 3 bases from J, with 12 bases between. The CDR3 sequence is 13 residues long.

The rearrangement links TRBV6-5 to TRBJ2-3; TRBD1 matches at 8 bases. Trimming cost V 6 bases and J 11 bases; bases outside gene matches: 10. Germline values: CDR1 MNHEY, CDR2 SVGAGI. The length of the CDR3 is 13 residues. The CDR3 loop is CASSSPQGAMQYF. The DNA for the CDR3 is TGTGCCAGCAGCTCACCTCAGGGGGCGATGCAGTATTTT.

This clone was seen a handful of times. The chain recombines TRBV19 with TRBJ2-7; 10 nucleotides line up with TRBD1. Per the germline V gene, CDR1 is LNHDA and CDR2 is SQIVND (reference sequence). Trimming cost V 2 bases and J 2 bases; bases outside gene matches: 9. The CDR3 is made up of 17 amino acids. The DNA of the CDR3 is TGTGCCAGTAGTATAATCCCTTTTGGACAGGGGGCCTACGAGCAGTACTTC. Its translation: CASSIIPFGQGAYEQYF.

The V and J genes are TRBV11-3 and TRBJ1-2; tentatively, D is TRBD1 (5 bases). This CDR3 is built from 14 residues. V was cut by 1 base and J by 4 bases, with 10 bases left in between. Germline lookup yields CDR1 SGHNT and CDR2 YENEEA. In DNA form, the CDR3 reads TGTGCCAGCAGCTTAGGAGACAGCATCTATGGCTACACCTTC. Encoded protein: CASSLGDSIYGYTF.

The genes are TRBV11-2 and TRBJ2-1; 10 bases agree with TRBD2. V gave up 2 bases and J gave up 2 bases; unmatched junction bases: 9. The CDR3 totals 18 residues. Germline loops: CDR1 SGHAT, CDR2 FQNNGV. The CDR3 coding sequence is TGTGCCAGCAGCTTATTCCCCACTAGCGGGATGACCTACAATGAGCAGTTCTTC. It is translated as CASSLFPTSGMTYNEQFF.

The CDR3: CASSSFYEQYF. For the CDR3, the DNA is TGTGCCAGCAGCTCGTTCTACGAGCAGTACTTC. The chain is built from TRBV5-4 and TRBJ2-7; D gene uncertain. The CDR3 has 11 residues. CDR1 and CDR2 (germline): SGHNT, YYREEE (reference sequence). V lost 3 bases to trimming and J lost 3 bases, with 4 bases between them.

The chain is built from TRBV27 and TRBJ1-2; a possible D gene is TRBD1 (5 bases). Germline V gives CDR1 MNHEY, CDR2 SMNVEV (reference sequence). CDR3 length: 13 amino acids. Trimming removed 2 bases at V and 2 bases at J, with 6 bases between. CDR3 bases: TGTGCCAGCAGTTTAAAGGGGAACTATGGCTACACCTTC. Translated: CASSLKGNYGYTF.

The chain joins TRBV9 to TRBJ2-2; 10 bases are a match to TRBD2. The V gene end was trimmed by 4 bases and the J gene end by 7 bases; junction bases not matched to a gene: 16. Germline V gene lookup returns CDR1 SGDLS and CDR2 YYNGEE. This CDR3 contains 18 residues. CDR3 sequence reads: CASSPATGSGRANGELFF. CDR3 bases: TGTGCCAGCAGCCCCGCGACGGGAAGCGGGAGGGCCAACGGGGAGCTGTTTTTT.

This chain connects TRBV5-1 to TRBJ2-1, with 8 bases that match TRBD1. The CDR3 loop spans 15 amino acids. The junction had 5 bases not matched to a gene; V was cut back by 0 bases and J by 6 bases. Germline loops: CDR1 SGHRS, CDR2 YFSETQ. CDR3 residues: CASSLGGQVLNEQFF. CDR3 DNA: TGCGCCAGCAGCTTGGGGGGACAGGTCCTCAATGAGCAGTTCTTC.

The chain recombines TRBV29-1 with TRBJ1-2, with D unresolved. V dropped 6 bases and J dropped 0 bases, with 11 bases sitting between them. CDR3 length equals 13 residues. The V gene's germline CDR1 is SQVTM and CDR2 ANQGSEA. The CDR3 DNA sequence: TGCAGCGTGCGCAGTGGAGCTAACTATGGCTACACCTTC. It is translated as CSVRSGANYGYTF.

The rearrangement joins TRBV12-5 to TRBJ2-5, with TRBD2 matching over 12 bases. The germline V gene has CDR1 LGHNT and CDR2 FRNRAP. The length of the CDR3 is 16 residues. V was clipped by 2 bases and J by 4 bases; unmatched bases: 5. The CDR3 sequence: CASGLRTSGIGETQYF. DNA for the CDR3: TGTGCTAGTGGTTTGAGGACTAGCGGGATTGGAGAGACCCAGTACTTC.

The CDR3 spells CAISGDSTYGYTF. For the CDR3, the DNA is TGTGCCATCAGTGGGGACAGCACCTATGGCTACACCTTC. The V and J genes are TRBV10-3 and TRBJ1-2; TRBD1 matches 7 bases. Germline assignment: CDR1 ENHRY and CDR2 SYGVKD. The CDR3 sequence is 13 residues long. Germline trimming cut 4 bases from V and 4 bases from J; bases unmatched to any gene: 3.

V usage is TRBV19 and J usage is TRBJ1-5; no firm D call. The V end was cut by 5 bases, the J end by 5 bases, with 7 bases between. This CDR3 is 12 amino acids long. Germline assignment: CDR1 LNHDA and CDR2 SQIVND (reference sequence). The CDR3 sequence: CASSPYDQPQHF. CDR3 DNA sequence: TGTGCCAGTAGTCCTTATGATCAGCCCCAGCATTTT.

In regard to this clone: At one end, the junction sequence differs from germline, possibly due to a read error. The J gene is TRBJ2-7, the V gene TRBV7-2, with TRBD2 identical over 11 bases. The CDR3 contains 18 residues. Looked up from germline, CDR1 is SGHTA and CDR2 is FQGNSA. CDR3 sequence (DNA): TGTGCCAGCAGCCTCACTTCCTATAGCGGGAGGGCCTCCCACGAGCAGTACTTC. This gives the protein CASSLTSYSGRASHEQYF.

The chain employs TRBV5-1 and TRBJ2-7; D uncertain. The CDR3 contains 13 residues. Germline V CDR1 and CDR2: SGHRS, YFSETQ. Trimming removed 5 bases from V and 3 bases from J, with 12 bases in between. The CDR3 bases are TGCGCCAGCAGTACAGAGTACGGCTACGAGCAGTACTTC. It yields the protein CASSTEYGYEQYF. Together with reference TRBV5-1 and TRBJ2-7, the CDR3 gives the full variable domain: KAGVTQTPRYLIKTRGQQVTLSCSPISGHRSVSWYQQTPGQGLQFLFEYFSETQRNKGNFPGRFSGRQFSNSRSEMNVSTLELGDSALYLCASSTEYGYEQYFGPGTRLTVT.

In nucleotides, the CDR3 is TGTGCCAGCAGTTACACTATAGTAACAGATACGCAGTATTTT. It is translated as CASSYTIVTDTQYF. This sequence joins TRBV6-2 or TRBV6-3 and TRBJ2-3; D is unclear. V was shortened by 2 bases and J by 3 bases, with 9 bases between the two germline ends. Germline values: CDR1 MNHEY, CDR2 SVGEGT. The CDR3 consists of 14 residues.

The chain couples TRBV12-2 to TRBJ2-3; no check of the table's D call, TRBD2, against the DNA was made. TRBV12-2 is a listed pseudogene. This CDR3 contains 17 residues. The CDR3 here is CASRPRTSGRRADTQYF. The CDR3 nucleotides are TGTGCAAGTCGCCCACGGACTAGCGGGAGAAGGGCAGATACGCAGTATTTT.

CDR3 DNA sequence: TGTGCCAGCAGTTTATGGACTAGCGGGAGGTCGCCGTACAATGAGCAGTTCTTC. Translating it yields CASSLWTSGRSPYNEQFF. This rearrangement joins TRBV27 to TRBJ2-1; 14 bases match TRBD2. CDR3 length: 18 amino acids. Per the germline V gene, CDR1 is MNHEY and CDR2 is SMNVEV (reference sequence). V dropped 1 base and J dropped 4; count of bases not matched to a gene: 6.

The chain links TRBV4-3 to TRBJ2-1; 7 bases map to TRBD2. The CDR3 loop spans 14 amino acids. Trimming at V came to 0 bases and at J to 10 bases, leaving 6 bases not matched to a gene. Per germline, CDR1 LGHNA and CDR2 YSLEER. CDR3 amino acids: CASSQDPVSGEQFF. CDR3 DNA: TGCGCCAGCAGCCAAGATCCCGTTAGCGGGGAGCAGTTCTTC.

This sequence joins TRBV6-4 and TRBJ2-1, with a tentative D call TRBD2 (6 bases). The CDR3 is 14 residues long. The ends were cut back, 4 bases at V and 4 bases at J, with 11 bases in the middle. Germline CDR1 is MRHNA and CDR2 is SNTAGT. This CDR3 is CASSGGSGYNEQFF. In DNA form, the CDR3 reads TGTGCCAGCAGTGGGGGTAGCGGATACAATGAGCAGTTCTTC.